The 27 T cell receptor beta chains in this list originate from one sample, sequenced in a study of STAT5B mutations in CD4+ large granular lymphocyte leukemia. Some clones are missing from TCRdb's copy, which holds only in-frame ones; the method was immunoSEQ multiplex PCR. The sample holds tens of thousands of clones, more than 60% seen once. Material: CD4+ T cells from blood buffy coats. The receptors derive from a human donor in good health.

CDR3 amino acids: CASSDSNGLKDPYEQYF. The CDR3 coding sequence is TGCGCCAGCAGTGATTCTAACGGACTCAAAGACCCCTACGAGCAGTACTTC. V gene TRBV10-1 combines with J gene TRBJ2-7; possible D gene TRBD2, 5 bases. The CDR3 length is 17 residues. The V gene's germline CDR1 is WNHNN and CDR2 SYGVQD (reference sequence). Trimming removed 3 bases from V and 2 bases from J, with 20 bases in between.

The J gene is TRBJ1-5, the V gene TRBV6-1; unclear D gene. Germline-derived CDR1 and CDR2 are MNHNS and SASEGT. V lost 4 bases, J lost 4 bases, and 17 bases lay in between. The CDR3 has 16 amino acids. Here the CDR3 reads CASSAIFPPKNQPQHF. In DNA form, the CDR3 reads TGTGCCAGCAGTGCCATATTCCCTCCGAAGAATCAGCCCCAGCATTTT.

The chain recombines TRBV10-3 with TRBJ2-2; possible D gene TRBD2, 5 bases. The V and J ends lost 10 bases and 0 bases respectively, with 21 bases between them. The CDR3 length is 17 residues. CDR1 is ENHRY, CDR2 SYGVKD, per germline. The CDR3 DNA follows: TGTGCCACCAGACGGGGTGGCGTGGGGTCGAACACCGGGGAGCTGTTTTTT. This translates into CATRRGGVGSNTGELFF.

The J gene is TRBJ2-1, the V gene TRBV29-1; 9 bases match TRBD2. Unmatched junction bases numbered 4, after V lost 3 bases and J lost 4 bases. Germline loops: CDR1 SQVTM, CDR2 ANQGSEA. The CDR3 covers 14 residues. CDR3 sequence (DNA): TGCAGCGTTGATGTAGCGGGGGTGTACAATGAGCAGTTCTTC. It yields the protein CSVDVAGVYNEQFF.

The chain is built from TRBV7-2 and TRBJ2-5; perhaps TRBD1 as D (6 bases). This CDR3 contains 15 residues. V was pared by 6 bases and J by 5 bases, with 19 bases between. The germline gives CDR1 SGHTA, CDR2 FQGNSA. The CDR3 protein is CASRPKGQIGETQYF. As DNA, the CDR3 is TGTGCCAGCAGGCCGAAAGGACAGATCGGTGAGACCCAGTACTTC.

This clone has a single count. The gene calls are TRBV27 and TRBJ2-5, with 8 positions matching TRBD1. With the DNA end fitting TRBJ2-7 better, the J assignment may be wrong. CDR1 is MNHEY, CDR2 SMNVEV, per germline (reference sequence). The CDR3 extends over 14 amino acids. This CDR3 reads CASSYGDRSGEQYF. As DNA, the CDR3 is TGTGCCAGCAGTTATGGGGACAGGTCTGGCGAGCAGTACTTC.

This chain links TRBV6-1 with TRBJ2-4, with D possibly called TRBD1 or TRBD2 (5 bases each). The CDR3 contains 14 residues. Germline CDR1 MNHNS, CDR2 SASEGT. The V and J ends lost 5 bases and 4 bases respectively, with 12 bases between them. For the CDR3, the DNA is TGTGCCAGCAGTTCCCGGGACGGAAAAAACATTCAGTACTTC. Protein product: CASSSRDGKNIQYF.

This clone was counted a single time. The chain carries TRBV10-3 and TRBJ1-3; 9 bases map to TRBD1. Germline V CDR1 and CDR2: ENHRY, SYGVKD. The CDR3 extends over 14 amino acids. The ends lost 9 bases at V and 0 bases at J; junction bases unmatched: 3. The CDR3 loop reads CAMTGGYSGNTIYF. The CDR3 DNA sequence: TGTGCCATGACAGGGGGATACTCTGGAAACACCATATATTTT.

V and J are TRBV18 and TRBJ1-1, with TRBD1 identical over 9 bases. Germline CDR1 and CDR2: KGHSH and LQKENI. V lost 4 bases, J lost 1 base, and 1 base stayed unmatched. CDR3 size: 14 residues. CDR3 loop: CASSLQGANTEAFF. CDR3 in DNA: TGTGCCAGCTCACTACAGGGGGCGAACACTGAAGCTTTCTTT.

This chain joins TRBV2 and TRBJ1-1; D unresolved. V gave up 1 base and J gave up 8 bases, with 14 bases separating them. This CDR3 contains 14 residues. From germline, CDR1 is SNHLY and CDR2 FYNNEI. CDR3 sequence reads: CASSEEGGAAEAFF. The CDR3 region has the DNA TGTGCCAGCAGTGAAGAGGGAGGAGCCGCGGAAGCTTTCTTT.

The V gene is TRBV9, the J gene TRBJ2-5, with TRBD1 identical over 10 bases. Losses at the gene ends were 3 bases for V and 5 bases for J; bases not matched to a gene: 10. Germline V lookup: CDR1 SGDLS, CDR2 YYNGEE. The CDR3 runs to 16 residues. The CDR3 region is CASSAPGTGVRETQYF. The CDR3 region has the DNA TGTGCCAGCAGCGCCCCCGGGACAGGGGTTCGGGAGACCCAGTACTTC.

This chain joins TRBV4-3 and TRBJ1-1; D is perhaps TRBD1 (5 bases). CDR3 length equals 17 residues. V lost 0 bases to trimming and J lost 4 bases, with 18 bases between them. Germline loops: CDR1 LGHNA, CDR2 YSLEER. This chain's CDR3 is CASSQERGGRVGTEAFF. The CDR3, as DNA: TGCGCCAGCAGCCAAGAACGGGGTGGCAGGGTGGGCACTGAAGCTTTCTTT.

The chain employs TRBV4-2 and TRBJ2-1; 10 nucleotides align to TRBD2. This CDR3 contains 16 residues. Germline lookup yields CDR1 LGHNA and CDR2 YNFKEQ. The V segment lost 1 base and the J segment 7 bases; nucleotides outside the gene matches: 7. CDR3 sequence reads: CASSQVASGSVNEQFF. For the CDR3, the DNA is TGTGCCAGCAGCCAAGTGGCTAGCGGGAGTGTAAATGAGCAGTTCTTC.

This chain uses TRBV9 with TRBJ2-3; D ambiguous. This CDR3 spans 14 amino acids. CDR1 SGDLS and CDR2 YYNGEE come from the germline V gene. Between the trimmed V and J ends, which lost 1 base and 1 base, there was a span of 7 bases. CDR3 DNA sequence: TGTGCCAGCAGCGTACAACCGGGCACAGATACGCAGTATTTT. The encoded protein is CASSVQPGTDTQYF.

The chain links TRBV4-3 to TRBJ2-5; the D is unclear. Trimming took 2 bases from V and 6 from J, leaving 16 bases between them. CDR1 LGHNA and CDR2 YSLEER come from the germline V gene. The CDR3 consists of 15 residues. As DNA, the CDR3 is TGCGCCAGCAGCCAAAGTAGCTCTCCCGAACAGACCCAGTACTTC. Translating gives CASSQSSSPEQTQYF.

The chain uses TRBV19 and TRBJ2-7; unclear D gene. V gave up 5 bases and J gave up 5 bases, with 16 bases separating them. This CDR3 is built from 14 residues. The germline gives CDR1 LNHDA, CDR2 SQIVND (reference sequence). The CDR3 sequence: CASSLNAASDEQYF. The CDR3 DNA reads TGTGCCAGTAGTTTAAACGCTGCTTCGGACGAGCAGTACTTC.

The chain carries TRBV19 and TRBJ2-7; D not resolved. Germline CDR1 reads LNHDA; CDR2 reads SQIVND (reference sequence). V was trimmed by 0 bases and J by 2 bases, leaving 11 bases between them. This CDR3 has 15 amino acids. Here the CDR3 DNA reads TGTGCCAGTAGTATAGAGGCGGTTGGCGCCTACGAGCAGTACTTC. It translates to CASSIEAVGAYEQYF.

The V call is TRBV21-1, the J call TRBJ2-1; the D segment call TRBD2 is taken from the table without a DNA check. TRBV21-1 is classified as a pseudogene. This CDR3 is 21 amino acids long. CDR3 bases: TGTGCCAGCAGCAAAGCCCCGGCGGGACTAGCGGGAGTTTTGTCCTACAATGAGCAGTTCTTC. Residues: CASSKAPAGLAGVLSYNEQFF.

This clone appeared a few times. V and J are TRBV29-1 and TRBJ2-2, with D tentatively TRBD2 (6 bases). Germline CDR1 SQVTM, CDR2 ANQGSEA. Deletions cut 8 bases from V and 4 bases from J, with 17 bases between. CDR3 length: 14 amino acids. CDR3 DNA: TGCAGCTTCAACTTGGGGGGTCGCACCGGGGAGCTGTTTTTT. Its translation: CSFNLGGRTGELFF.

In this sample, this clone turned up once. The chain joins TRBV28 to TRBJ1-3; D is unclear. The CDR3 runs to 16 residues. The germline V and J ends were trimmed by 6 bases and 0 bases, with 15 bases remaining between them. Germline loops: CDR1 MDHEN, CDR2 SYDVKM. CDR3 residues: CASSRGRADSGNTIYF. Written as DNA, the CDR3 is TGTGCCAGCAGCCGAGGACGGGCGGACTCTGGAAACACCATATATTTT.

This clone has more than one count but fewer than ten. This chain joins TRBV7-8 and TRBJ2-7, with a tentative D call TRBD2 (5 bases). This CDR3 has 14 residues. Germline loops: CDR1 SGHVS, CDR2 FQNEAQ. The V gene lost 6 bases and the J gene lost 7 bases, with 19 bases spanning the gap. The DNA for the CDR3 is TGTGCCAGCAGAGAGAGCGGAGATCGGAAAGAGCAGTACTTC. Translation: CASRESGDRKEQYF.

J is TRBJ2-1 and V is TRBV19; 7 nucleotides match TRBD2. Germline loops: CDR1 LNHDA, CDR2 SQIVND (reference sequence). The CDR3 sequence is 16 residues long. V shed 5 bases and J 6 bases; nucleotides not matched to a gene: 13. DNA for the CDR3: TGTGCCAGTAGTCTGACTGGGAGCGGGGACCCCAATGAGCAGTTCTTC. It is translated as CASSLTGSGDPNEQFF.

This sequence joins TRBV9 and TRBJ1-1; no clear D. The V end lost 5 bases, the J end lost 4 bases, and 9 bases lay between the germline ends. The V gene's germline CDR1 is SGDLS and CDR2 YYNGEE. This CDR3 comprises 12 residues. In nucleotides, the CDR3 is TGTGCCAGCAGTGCGAGTACCACTGAAGCTTTCTTT. Translating it yields CASSASTTEAFF.

The chain recombines TRBV5-1 with TRBJ2-5; D perhaps matches TRBD2 (6 bases). Per the germline V gene, CDR1 is SGHRS and CDR2 is YFSETQ. This CDR3 region has 16 residues. V lost 3 bases and J lost 7, with 22 bases in between. CDR3 protein: CASSSGGGVELGTQYF. The CDR3 nucleotides are TGCGCCAGCAGCTCAGGAGGCGGGGTAGAGTTAGGGACCCAGTACTTC.

The chain couples TRBV5-8 to TRBJ1-2; D unresolved. Deletions cut 2 bases from V and 5 bases from J, with 10 bases between. The CDR3 spans 13 residues. From germline, CDR1 is SGHTS and CDR2 YDEGEE. The CDR3 DNA reads as TGTGCCAGCAGCTTAGGGAGCCTATATGGCTACACCTTC. Its protein is CASSLGSLYGYTF.

The genes are TRBV30 and TRBJ2-4, with a weak D call TRBD1 (6 bases). With 3 bases removed from V and 0 bases from J, the gap between germline ends came to 18 bases. CDR3 length: 17 amino acids. CDR1 is GTSNPN, CDR2 SVGIG, per germline (reference sequence). Here the CDR3 DNA reads TGTGCCTGGAGCTGGGCAGGGGCAGCCTTAGCCAAAAACATTCAGTACTTC. It specifies CAWSWAGAALAKNIQYF.

J is TRBJ2-5 and V is TRBV4-3; D unresolved. Trimming stripped 3 bases from V and 3 bases from J, with 11 bases between. The length of the CDR3 is 14 residues. Germline V gene data show CDR1 as LGHNA and CDR2 as YSLEER. CDR3 residues: CASSHGLVEETQYF. The CDR3 DNA sequence: TGCGCCAGCAGCCACGGTCTGGTCGAAGAGACCCAGTACTTC.